The entry that follows covers one T cell receptor beta chain sequence. Profiling relied on immunoSEQ multiplex PCR, and the TCRdb table lists in-frame clones only, not all of them. The table records approximately 49,000 clones, roughly three quarters of them present only once. The CDR3 sequence is 14 residues long. Germline CDR1 is LGHNA and CDR2 is YNFKEQ. V was trimmed by 5 bases and J by 6 bases, leaving 16 bases between them. These data are taken from a study of PD-1 blockade in classical Hodgkin lymphoma. Time point denoted: cycle 4 day 1 (C4D1), after 6 weeks of nivolumab. Relapses following autologous stem cell transplantation were seen in all patients, with brentuximab vedotin exposure varying.

The receptor was derived from a human donor with classical Hodgkin lymphoma. The chain has TRBV4-2 and TRBJ1-2; weak D call: TRBD1 (6 bases). The sequences come from peripheral blood mononuclear cells (PBMCs), collected before the fourth cycle of nivolumab. In DNA, the CDR3 is TGTGCCAGCAGCTTGGCCAGGGGAAGGGATGGCTACACCTTC. Translated, it gives CASSLARGRDGYTF.